This entry lists 26 T cell receptor beta chains sequenced from one sample in a study of blood T cell repertoires in COVID-19. Clones were sequenced by immunoSEQ multiplex PCR, and TCRdb holds only the in-frame ones, with some missing. The sample holds 150,000 to 200,000 clones, approximately 83% seen once. Sequenced material: peripheral blood. These receptor sequences come from a man aged 55 to 70 with acute or convalescent COVID-19.

This CDR3 is CATSDFTSGSTDTQYF. The CDR3 nucleotides read TGTGCCACCAGTGATTTCACTAGCGGGAGCACAGATACGCAGTATTTT. The chain joins TRBV24-1 to TRBJ2-3; 9 bases agree with TRBD2. Germline CDR1 is KGHDR and CDR2 is SFDVKD. CDR3 size: 16 residues. J gave up 0 bases and V 1 base, and 1 base lay outside the gene matches.

This chain links TRBV12-3 or TRBV12-4 with TRBJ2-5; D remains unclear. The CDR3 length is 12 residues. The V and J ends lost 2 bases and 4 bases respectively, with 5 bases between them. The CDR3 loop reads CASSLRGETQYF. CDR3 sequence (DNA): TGTGCCAGCAGTTTAAGAGGAGAGACCCAGTACTTC.

The chain recombines TRBV5-1 with TRBJ2-3; D not resolved. From germline, CDR1 is SGHRS and CDR2 YFSETQ. CDR3 size: 14 residues. V was trimmed by 5 bases and J by 1 base, leaving 11 bases between them. The CDR3 here is CASRASTGTDTQYF. In DNA, the CDR3 is TGCGCCAGCAGGGCCTCCACCGGCACAGATACGCAGTATTTT. The whole variable domain, filled in from reference TRBV5-1 and TRBJ2-3, reads KAGVTQTPRYLIKTRGQQVTLSCSPISGHRSVSWYQQTPGQGLQFLFEYFSETQRNKGNFPGRFSGRQFSNSRSEMNVSTLELGDSALYLCASRASTGTDTQYFGPGTRLTVL.

This chain uses TRBV28 with TRBJ2-4; TRBD2 is a possible D gene (6 bases). Germline V gives CDR1 MDHEN, CDR2 SYDVKM. The CDR3 is 14 amino acids. V was pared by 6 bases and J by 0 bases, with 9 bases between. DNA for the CDR3: TGTGCCAGCAGGCCCGGGGGAGCCAAAAACATTCAGTACTTC. Protein: CASRPGGAKNIQYF.

The chain recombines TRBV19 with TRBJ2-1; D gene ambiguous. V dropped 5 bases and J dropped 8 bases, with 16 bases sitting between them. CDR1 and CDR2 from the germline V gene are LNHDA and SQIVND (reference sequence). This CDR3 has 14 amino acids. The CDR3 DNA reads as TGTGCCAGTAGTCTGGGCCTGGGCCCTTATGAGCAGTTCTTC. It encodes CASSLGLGPYEQFF.

The chain uses TRBV2 and TRBJ1-1, with 7 positions matching TRBD1. This CDR3 spans 13 amino acids. Germline assignment: CDR1 SNHLY and CDR2 FYNNEI. V gave up 8 bases and J gave up 8 bases; unmatched junction bases: 11. CDR3 sequence reads: CASQGGGQGEAFF. CDR3 coding DNA: TGTGCCAGCCAAGGGGGCGGGCAGGGGGAAGCTTTCTTT.

The rearrangement uses TRBV6-2 or TRBV6-3 and TRBJ1-5; D gene uncertain. Trimming removed 5 bases from V and 1 base from J, with 9 bases in between. The CDR3 loop spans 14 amino acids. Per germline, CDR1 MNHEY and CDR2 SVGEGT. CDR3 in amino acids: CASSLEASNQPQHF. The CDR3 DNA follows: TGTGCCAGCAGTCTCGAGGCGAGCAATCAGCCCCAGCATTTT.

This chain links TRBV5-1 with TRBJ2-1; 10 nucleotides align to TRBD2. This CDR3 contains 17 residues. Germline values: CDR1 SGHRS, CDR2 YFSETQ. The V and J ends lost 0 bases and 0 bases, in that order; junction bases with no gene match: 3. CDR3 residues: CASSLAVAGGSYNEQFF. The CDR3 region has the DNA TGCGCCAGCAGCTTGGCCGTAGCGGGAGGCTCCTACAATGAGCAGTTCTTC.

The V call is TRBV28, the J call TRBJ1-1; tentative D call: TRBD1 (6 bases). V was cut by 5 bases and J by 0 bases, with 13 bases left in between. Germline V gene data show CDR1 as MDHEN and CDR2 as SYDVKM. The CDR3 sequence is 15 residues long. The DNA of the CDR3 is TGTGCCAGCAGTATTAAACAGGGTGTGAACACTGAAGCTTTCTTT. Amino acid sequence: CASSIKQGVNTEAFF.

The CDR3 sequence is CASSHLVQPEDTQYF. The CDR3 DNA is TGTGCCAGCAGCCACCTGGTCCAGCCGGAGGATACGCAGTATTTT. The gene calls are TRBV3-1 (or the pseudogene TRBV3-2) and TRBJ2-3; D uncertain. Germline V gene lookup returns CDR1 LGHDT and CDR2 YNNKEL (reference sequence). Trimming took off 3 bases at V and 6 bases at J, with 16 bases between the two ends. CDR3 length equals 15 residues.

J is TRBJ2-7 and V is TRBV28, with a weak D call TRBD2 (6 bases). Germline CDR1 and CDR2: MDHEN and SYDVKM. CDR3 length: 11 amino acids. Deletions cut 6 bases from V and 6 bases from J, with 9 bases between. CDR3 sequence (DNA): TGTGCCAGCAGCCGCGGGGCCGAGCAGTACTTC. This codes for CASSRGAEQYF.

This sequence joins TRBV28 and TRBJ2-3; D uncertain. V was trimmed by 2 bases and J by 4 bases, leaving 4 bases between them. Germline V lookup: CDR1 MDHEN, CDR2 SYDVKM. The CDR3 has 12 amino acids. The CDR3 coding sequence is TGTGCCAGCAGTTTACTATCAGATACGCAGTATTTT. Translation gives CASSLLSDTQYF.

V and J are TRBV2 and TRBJ2-5, with D possibly TRBD1 on 6 matching bases. Trimming stripped 7 bases from V and 4 bases from J, with 19 bases between. The CDR3 spans 15 residues. Germline lookup yields CDR1 SNHLY and CDR2 FYNNEI. CDR3 in DNA: TGTGCCAGCAACCTCGGGACACCTCGAGGAGAGACCCAGTACTTC. Translated: CASNLGTPRGETQYF.

V is TRBV5-6 and J is TRBJ1-1; 7 bases fit TRBD1. With V trimmed by 4 bases and J by 5 bases, 5 bases remained unmatched. The CDR3 is made up of 13 amino acids. CDR1 SGHDT and CDR2 YYEEEE come from the germline V gene. The chain's CDR3 is CASSIQGRTEAFF. For the CDR3, the DNA is TGTGCCAGCAGCATACAGGGGAGGACTGAAGCTTTCTTT.

V gene TRBV11-1 combines with J gene TRBJ1-2, with 8 bases identical to TRBD1. CDR1 is SGHAT, CDR2 FQDESV, per germline (reference sequence). The CDR3 is made up of 13 amino acids. V was clipped by 4 bases and J by 8 bases; unmatched bases: 6. The CDR3 region is CASSYRGNGGYTF. The CDR3 nucleotides read TGTGCCAGCAGCTACAGGGGGAACGGGGGCTACACCTTC.

In this sample, this clone turned up a few times. V is TRBV7-8 and J is TRBJ2-4; TRBD2 is a possible D gene (5 bases). The CDR3 has 16 amino acids. In germline, CDR1 is SGHVS, CDR2 FQNEAQ. V was clipped by 4 bases and J by 1 base, with 14 bases between them. This CDR3 reads CASSSASSGAKNIQYF. The DNA for the CDR3 is TGTGCCAGCAGCTCCGCCTCCTCGGGGGCCAAAAACATTCAGTACTTC.

V usage is TRBV5-4 and J usage is TRBJ2-1, with D perhaps TRBD1 (7 bases). The germline gives CDR1 SGHNT, CDR2 YYREEE (reference sequence). V was shortened by 0 bases and J by 3 bases, with 10 bases between the two germline ends. The CDR3 covers 15 residues. CDR3 loop: CASSLVQGGYNEQFF. CDR3 DNA sequence: TGTGCCAGCAGCTTGGTGCAGGGGGGCTACAATGAGCAGTTCTTC.

The rearrangement joins TRBV19 to TRBJ2-1; 14 bases fit TRBD2. The J segment lost 5 bases and the V segment lost 5 bases, leaving 8 bases of the junction unmatched. CDR1 and CDR2 (germline): LNHDA, SQIVND (reference sequence). The CDR3 loop spans 17 amino acids. Here the CDR3 DNA reads TGTGCCAGTAGTTTAAGACTAGCGGGAGGGCACGACAATGAGCAGTTCTTC. It specifies CASSLRLAGGHDNEQFF.

V is TRBV28 and J is TRBJ2-5; 8 nucleotides line up with TRBD1. Per germline, CDR1 MDHEN and CDR2 SYDVKM. Trimming at V came to 5 bases and at J to 5 bases, leaving 19 bases not matched to a gene. This CDR3 region has 18 residues. The CDR3 reads CASSPMRTGNPALETQYF. The DNA of the CDR3 is TGTGCCAGCAGTCCCATGAGGACAGGGAATCCCGCATTGGAGACCCAGTACTTC.

The chain combines TRBV10-3 with TRBJ2-4; 11 nucleotides match TRBD2. The junction had 12 bases not matched to a gene; V was cut back by 5 bases and J by 6 bases. Germline loops: CDR1 ENHRY, CDR2 SYGVKD. The CDR3 sequence is 17 residues long. CDR3 in amino acids: CAISNAEVAGGGNIQYF. The CDR3 DNA reads TGTGCCATCAGTAATGCGGAGGTAGCGGGAGGGGGAAACATTCAGTACTTC.

V usage is TRBV5-3 and J usage is TRBJ1-5, with a possible D match to TRBD1 (6 bases). TRBV5-3 is an ORF; its function is uncertain. Trimming shortened V by 4 bases and J by 3 bases, and 17 bases separated the two germline ends. The CDR3 extends over 16 amino acids. The CDR3 nucleotides read TGTGCCAGAAGCCCAACAGGGAGGGATGACAATCAGCCCCAGCATTTT. Translated: CARSPTGRDDNQPQHF.

This clone was observed once. The chain combines TRBV3-1 (or the pseudogene TRBV3-2) with TRBJ1-4, with D maybe TRBD1 (6 bases). Germline CDR1 LGHDT, CDR2 YNNKEL (reference sequence). The CDR3 totals 15 residues. The germline V and J ends were trimmed by 4 bases and 5 bases, with 14 bases remaining between them. The CDR3 DNA sequence: TGTGCCAGCAGCCCTAGGGGGGGGGCAAATGAAAAACTGTTTTTT. Translating it yields CASSPRGGANEKLFF.

The J gene is TRBJ2-2, the V gene TRBV18, with 10 nucleotides matching TRBD1. The J segment lost 7 bases and the V segment lost 5 bases, leaving 4 bases of the junction unmatched. Germline V CDR1 and CDR2: KGHSH, LQKENI. CDR3 size: 14 residues. For the CDR3, the DNA is TGTGCCAGCTCAACGACAGGGGGCGTCGGGGAGCTGTTTTTT. Translated, it gives CASSTTGGVGELFF. Supplemented by reference TRBV18 and TRBJ2-2, the full variable domain reads NAGVMQNPRHLVRRRGQEARLRCSPMKGHSHVYWYRQLPEEGLKFMVYLQKENIIDESGMPKERFSAEFPKEGPSILRIQQVVRGDSAAYFCASSTTGGVGELFFGEGSRLTVL.

V gene TRBV27 combines with J gene TRBJ2-1; TRBD1 might be the D (5 bases). The CDR3 extends over 13 amino acids. CDR1 is MNHEY and CDR2 is SMNVEV in the germline V gene (reference sequence). V gave up 2 bases and J gave up 4 bases, with 6 bases separating them. For the CDR3, the DNA is TGTGCCAGCAGTTTAGCAGGGTACAATGAGCAGTTCTTC. It translates to CASSLAGYNEQFF.

This chain uses TRBV28 with TRBJ1-2, with 7 bases matching TRBD1. J gave up 4 bases and V 4 bases, and 6 bases lay outside the gene matches. Germline loops: CDR1 MDHEN, CDR2 SYDVKM. CDR3 length: 14 amino acids. This CDR3 is CASSSTGQVYGYTF. DNA for the CDR3: TGTGCCAGCAGTTCTACCGGACAGGTCTATGGCTACACCTTC.

The V gene is TRBV5-1, the J gene TRBJ1-3; 7 bases align to TRBD1. The CDR3 consists of 14 residues. Losses at the gene ends were 3 bases for V and 2 bases for J; bases not matched to a gene: 2. Germline lookup yields CDR1 SGHRS and CDR2 YFSETQ. CDR3 loop: CASSWGTAGNTIYF. For the CDR3, the DNA is TGCGCCAGCAGCTGGGGGACAGCTGGAAACACCATATATTTT.